This is a list of T cell receptor beta chains from one sample in a study of blood T cells in healthy people across ages. TCRdb re-called the 5' RACE reads with MiXCR, one entry per CDR3 protein. Among 600,000 to 1,000,000 distinct CDR3 sequences listed, 58% were seen once. Source material: blood. These receptors all stem from a man aged 25-40 years in good health. Each CDR3 is given with its conserved first and last residue. The order of the fields is D gene, J gene, V gene, clone size, CDR3 protein, CDR3 DNA. A D gene is named only where the DNA matches it firmly. Only part of the rows carry a size: once, few, many, or a class if the clone is expanded.

D gene: .; J gene: TRBJ2-7; V gene: TRBV7-9; clone size: once; CDR3 protein: CASTPRGSGYEQYF; CDR3 DNA: TGTGCCAGCACTCCCCGGGGTAGTGGATACGAGCAGTACTTC
D gene: .; J gene: TRBJ2-7; V gene: TRBV6-2/TRBV6-3; clone size: .; CDR3 protein: CASSYYLSAWGSYEQYF; CDR3 DNA: TGTGCCAGCAGTTACTATCTATCGGCTTGGGGCTCCTACGAGCAGTACTTC
D gene: .; J gene: TRBJ2-6; V gene: TRBV7-9; clone size: .; CDR3 protein: CASRPQATSSGANVLTF; CDR3 DNA: TGTGCCAGCAGGCCACAGGCTACAAGCTCTGGGGCCAACGTCCTGACTTTC
D gene: .; J gene: TRBJ2-7; V gene: TRBV27; clone size: few; CDR3 protein: CASSFSSRDEQYF; CDR3 DNA: TGTGCCAGCAGTTTCTCTAGTAGGGACGAGCAGTACTTC
D gene: .; J gene: TRBJ2-1; V gene: TRBV29-1; clone size: few; CDR3 protein: CSVDRVGVNEQFF; CDR3 DNA: TGCAGCGTTGACAGGGTTGGGGTCAATGAGCAGTTCTTC
D gene: .; J gene: TRBJ2-3; V gene: TRBV9; clone size: once; CDR3 protein: CASSPRAKSTDTQYF; CDR3 DNA: TGTGCCAGCAGCCCCCGAGCGAAGAGCACAGATACGCAGTATTTT
D gene: .; J gene: TRBJ2-5; V gene: TRBV5-1; clone size: .; CDR3 protein: CASSFLKDVGVETQYF; CDR3 DNA: TGCGCCAGCAGCTTCCTGAAGGACGTAGGGGTGGAGACCCAGTACTTC
D gene: TRBD2; J gene: TRBJ2-7; V gene: TRBV7-2; clone size: .; CDR3 protein: CASSLGASGRSYNEQYF; CDR3 DNA: TGTGCCAGCAGCTTAGGGGCTAGCGGGAGGTCCTACAATGAGCAGTACTTC
D gene: .; J gene: TRBJ1-5; V gene: TRBV20-1; clone size: .; CDR3 protein: CSAASTYGGPFNQPQHF; CDR3 DNA: TGCAGTGCCGCTAGCACGTACGGGGGCCCTTTCAATCAGCCCCAGCATTTT
D gene: .; J gene: TRBJ2-7; V gene: TRBV4-3; clone size: many; CDR3 protein: CASSQEGGMSYEQYF; CDR3 DNA: TGCGCCAGCAGCCAAGAAGGCGGGATGTCCTACGAGCAGTACTTC
D gene: .; J gene: TRBJ2-7; V gene: TRBV20-1; clone size: .; CDR3 protein: CSADSSPTDRSSSYEQYF; CDR3 DNA: TGCAGTGCCGATTCTTCGCCTACCGACAGGTCGAGCTCCTACGAGCAGTACTTC
D gene: .; J gene: TRBJ2-1; V gene: TRBV29-1; clone size: once; CDR3 protein: CSVGTDNEQFF; CDR3 DNA: TGCAGCGTTGGCACGGACAATGAGCAGTTCTTC
D gene: TRBD1; J gene: TRBJ2-5; V gene: TRBV30; clone size: .; CDR3 protein: CAWSVGTGRETQYF; CDR3 DNA: TGTGCCTGGAGTGTCGGGACAGGGAGAGAGACCCAGTACTTC
D gene: .; J gene: TRBJ1-2; V gene: TRBV4-3; clone size: few; CDR3 protein: CASSQDTWDGYTF; CDR3 DNA: TGCGCCAGCAGCCAAGATACTTGGGATGGCTACACCTTC
D gene: .; J gene: TRBJ1-2; V gene: TRBV5-6; clone size: .; CDR3 protein: CASSLADMGYGYTF; CDR3 DNA: TGTGCCAGCAGCTTGGCGGATATGGGCTATGGCTACACCTTC
D gene: .; J gene: TRBJ2-4; V gene: TRBV2; clone size: .; CDR3 protein: CASRGTREQYF; CDR3 DNA: TGTGCCAGCAGGGGGACTCGTGAGCAGTACTTC
D gene: .; J gene: TRBJ2-7; V gene: TRBV7-2; clone size: .; CDR3 protein: CASSLVRGQGPYDEQYF; CDR3 DNA: TGTGCCAGCAGCTTAGTGAGGGGTCAGGGGCCCTACGACGAGCAGTACTTC
D gene: TRBD1; J gene: TRBJ2-5; V gene: TRBV12-3/TRBV12-4; clone size: many; CDR3 protein: CASSLDRAETQYF; CDR3 DNA: TGTGCCAGCAGTCTGGACAGGGCAGAGACCCAGTACTTC
D gene: TRBD2; J gene: TRBJ2-3; V gene: TRBV11-2; clone size: .; CDR3 protein: CASSFSGRSTDTQYF; CDR3 DNA: TGTGCCAGCAGCTTTAGCGGGAGGTCTACGGATACGCAGTATTTT
D gene: TRBD2; J gene: TRBJ2-7; V gene: TRBV20-1; clone size: many; CDR3 protein: CSADGTRDVDEQYF; CDR3 DNA: TGCAGTGCAGACGGGACTAGGGACGTTGACGAGCAGTACTTC
D gene: .; J gene: TRBJ2-7; V gene: TRBV7-2; clone size: .; CDR3 protein: CASSLNRGGEQYF; CDR3 DNA: TGTGCCAGCAGCTTAAACAGGGGAGGCGAGCAGTACTTC
D gene: TRBD2; J gene: TRBJ2-7; V gene: TRBV20-1; clone size: .; CDR3 protein: CSANRPISGGKGWEQYF; CDR3 DNA: TGCAGTGCTAATCGTCCCATTAGCGGGGGGAAGGGGTGGGAGCAGTACTTC
D gene: .; J gene: TRBJ1-6; V gene: TRBV2; clone size: few; CDR3 protein: CASIPAGNSPLHF; CDR3 DNA: TGTGCCAGCATCCCAGCCGGGAATTCACCCCTCCACTTT
D gene: .; J gene: TRBJ2-7; V gene: TRBV5-1; clone size: .; CDR3 protein: CASTKGKDYEQYF; CDR3 DNA: TGCGCCAGCACCAAGGGGAAAGACTACGAGCAGTACTTC
D gene: TRBD1; J gene: TRBJ1-2; V gene: TRBV6-1; clone size: .; CDR3 protein: CASRAQGAFIGYTF; CDR3 DNA: TGTGCCAGCAGAGCACAGGGGGCTTTTATTGGCTACACCTTC
D gene: TRBD2; J gene: TRBJ2-1; V gene: TRBV20-1; clone size: .; CDR3 protein: CSANGLAGVEQFF; CDR3 DNA: TGCAGTGCCAATGGACTAGCGGGAGTGGAGCAGTTCTTC
D gene: .; J gene: TRBJ2-5; V gene: TRBV27; clone size: .; CDR3 protein: CASSSLQVQETQYF; CDR3 DNA: TGTGCCAGCAGTTCCTTGCAAGTCCAAGAGACCCAGTACTTC
D gene: TRBD1; J gene: TRBJ1-1; V gene: TRBV20-1; clone size: few; CDR3 protein: CSAQPWGTGNTEAFF; CDR3 DNA: TGCAGTGCTCAACCTTGGGGGACAGGTAACACTGAAGCTTTCTTT
D gene: .; J gene: TRBJ1-2; V gene: TRBV15; clone size: .; CDR3 protein: CATSRDRRTDSFNYGYTF; CDR3 DNA: TGTGCCACCAGCAGAGATCGGCGGACGGATTCATTTAACTATGGCTACACCTTC
D gene: TRBD2; J gene: TRBJ2-5; V gene: TRBV7-2; clone size: many; CDR3 protein: CASSGTSSTGETQYF; CDR3 DNA: TGTGCCAGCAGCGGGACTAGCTCCACCGGGGAGACCCAGTACTTC
D gene: .; J gene: TRBJ2-1; V gene: TRBV6-2/TRBV6-3; clone size: .; CDR3 protein: CASSYEGWDPRNRDEQFF; CDR3 DNA: TGTGCCAGCAGTTACGAGGGGTGGGACCCAAGGAACCGCGATGAGCAGTTCTTC
D gene: TRBD2; J gene: TRBJ2-2; V gene: TRBV18; clone size: few; CDR3 protein: CASPSLAGGSNTGELFF; CDR3 DNA: TGTGCCAGCCCGTCGCTAGCGGGAGGATCGAACACCGGGGAGCTGTTTTTT
D gene: .; J gene: TRBJ1-2; V gene: TRBV3-1; clone size: .; CDR3 protein: CASSERRTSNYGYTF; CDR3 DNA: TGTGCCAGCAGCGAACGGAGGACATCCAACTATGGCTACACCTTC
D gene: .; J gene: TRBJ2-5; V gene: TRBV7-2; clone size: once; CDR3 protein: CASSFGTPRETQYF; CDR3 DNA: TGTGCCAGCAGCTTCGGGACTCCTAGAGAGACCCAGTACTTC
D gene: TRBD1; J gene: TRBJ2-5; V gene: TRBV14; clone size: few; CDR3 protein: CASSRPRDRETQYF; CDR3 DNA: TGTGCCAGCAGCCGTCCTCGGGACAGGGAGACCCAGTACTTC
D gene: TRBD1; J gene: TRBJ2-1; V gene: TRBV29-1; clone size: .; CDR3 protein: CSAETGTGVSHGQFF; CDR3 DNA: TGCAGCGCGGAGACCGGGACAGGGGTCTCACATGGGCAGTTCTTC
D gene: .; J gene: TRBJ2-3; V gene: TRBV27; clone size: .; CDR3 protein: CASSHTRSTDTQYF; CDR3 DNA: TGTGCCAGCAGTCACACTAGGAGCACAGATACGCAGTATTTT
D gene: TRBD1; J gene: TRBJ1-6; V gene: TRBV7-8; clone size: .; CDR3 protein: CASSLRGQGDNSPLHF; CDR3 DNA: TGTGCCAGCAGCTTACGGGGGCAGGGGGATAATTCACCCCTCCACTTT
D gene: .; J gene: TRBJ2-3; V gene: TRBV5-1; clone size: .; CDR3 protein: CASTPSRATDTQYF; CDR3 DNA: TGCGCCAGCACACCTTCGCGGGCCACAGATACGCAGTATTTT
D gene: .; J gene: TRBJ2-2; V gene: TRBV19; clone size: .; CDR3 protein: CASTLVGGHFGELFF; CDR3 DNA: TGTGCCAGTACCCTGGTGGGGGGGCATTTCGGGGAGCTGTTTTTT
D gene: .; J gene: TRBJ1-5; V gene: TRBV20-1; clone size: .; CDR3 protein: CSARGGSTNQPQHF; CDR3 DNA: TGCAGTGCTAGGGGGGGCAGTACCAATCAGCCCCAGCATTTT
D gene: .; J gene: TRBJ2-5; V gene: TRBV9; clone size: .; CDR3 protein: CASSHGMAWGFQETQYF; CDR3 DNA: TGTGCCAGCAGCCACGGGATGGCATGGGGTTTTCAAGAGACCCAGTACTTC
D gene: .; J gene: TRBJ2-1; V gene: TRBV28; clone size: .; CDR3 protein: CASIPIRRGNNEQFF; CDR3 DNA: TGTGCCAGCATTCCAATACGCAGGGGTAACAATGAGCAGTTCTTC
D gene: .; J gene: TRBJ2-3; V gene: TRBV9; clone size: many; CDR3 protein: CASSVEGADTQYF; CDR3 DNA: TGTGCCAGCAGCGTAGAAGGGGCAGATACGCAGTATTTT
D gene: TRBD1; J gene: TRBJ2-3; V gene: TRBV29-1; clone size: .; CDR3 protein: CSVEGWTGSTDTQYF; CDR3 DNA: TGCAGCGTTGAAGGTTGGACAGGGAGCACAGATACGCAGTATTTT
D gene: TRBD1; J gene: TRBJ2-1; V gene: TRBV10-3; clone size: .; CDR3 protein: CAISYRDRDSDEQFF; CDR3 DNA: TGTGCCATCAGCTACCGGGACAGGGACTCGGATGAGCAGTTCTTC
D gene: TRBD1; J gene: TRBJ2-3; V gene: TRBV14; clone size: .; CDR3 protein: CASSLRGQVLSTDTQYF; CDR3 DNA: TGTGCCAGCAGCCTCCGGGGACAGGTACTAAGCACAGATACGCAGTATTTT
D gene: .; J gene: TRBJ1-2; V gene: TRBV7-2; clone size: .; CDR3 protein: CASSREYVDGYTF; CDR3 DNA: TGTGCCAGCAGCCGGGAGTACGTAGATGGCTACACCTTC